This TCR beta chain was sequenced during a study of T-cell reconstitution after alpha-beta-depleted transplantation in children. Trimming shortened V by 5 bases and J by 6 bases, and 14 bases separated the two germline ends. The germline CDR1 and CDR2 sequences are SGHRS and YFSETQ. The CDR3 extends over 14 amino acids. Unique molecular identifiers were built into the TCRbeta library. TCRdb fed the PCR reads into MiXCR, producing one record per CDR3 protein. This sample yields 450,000 to 550,000 distinct CDR3 sequences, of which around 10% are seen a single time; 12% to 15% belongs to the top ten. The sequences come from PBMCs, mostly from graft donor cells, collected 180 days after TCRalphabeta/CD19-depleted stem cell transplant. This TCR was recovered from a female patient aged 2 to 10 who had a stem cell transplant for aplastic anemia, so the T cells may come from the graft donor. This chain uses TRBV5-1 with TRBJ2-2; no definite D call. CDR3 protein: CASRRPGPPGELFF. The CDR3 DNA follows: TGCGCCAGCAGACGCCCCGGGCCACCCGGGGAGCTGTTTTTT.